This T cell receptor beta chain comes out of a study of regulatory T cells in long-lasting Graves disease. Study as a whole: The definition of persistent Graves' disease was over 5 years of antithyroid drugs with positive TSH receptor antibodies.

Both iRepertoire HTBI primers and Arm-PCR of CDR3 regions were used to build the TCR beta libraries. From the multiplex PCR reads, TCRdb called clonotypes with MiXCR, one entry per CDR3 protein. The repertoire holds about 420,000 distinct CDR3 sequences, with less than 25% as singletons. Note on this clonotype: Its antigen is unknown.

General study findings and limits: Persistent disease exhibited a predilection for TRBV28, TRBJ1-2 and TRBJ2-5. New patients shared fewer public clonotypes (about 1,000) than persistent patients did (fewer than 3,000).

Time point described: persistent/refractory GD, antithyroid drugs over 5 years with positive TRAb. PBMC-derived RNA was used for the TCR library. This CDR3 has 11 amino acids. Germline V lookup: CDR1 DFQATT, CDR2 SNEGSKA (reference sequence). This sequence was found in a female donor with Graves disease. The sample in question was peripheral blood mononuclear cells (PBMCs), obtained when the disease was refractory, from a patient treated with antithyroid drugs. The V gene is TRBV20-1, the J gene TRBJ2-4; D call uncertain. The J call may be wrong; the DNA end is better matched by TRBJ2-1. The CDR3 DNA reads TGCAGTGCTAGAGAGGGTCGGGAGCAGTTCTTC. Translated, it gives CSAREGREQFF.